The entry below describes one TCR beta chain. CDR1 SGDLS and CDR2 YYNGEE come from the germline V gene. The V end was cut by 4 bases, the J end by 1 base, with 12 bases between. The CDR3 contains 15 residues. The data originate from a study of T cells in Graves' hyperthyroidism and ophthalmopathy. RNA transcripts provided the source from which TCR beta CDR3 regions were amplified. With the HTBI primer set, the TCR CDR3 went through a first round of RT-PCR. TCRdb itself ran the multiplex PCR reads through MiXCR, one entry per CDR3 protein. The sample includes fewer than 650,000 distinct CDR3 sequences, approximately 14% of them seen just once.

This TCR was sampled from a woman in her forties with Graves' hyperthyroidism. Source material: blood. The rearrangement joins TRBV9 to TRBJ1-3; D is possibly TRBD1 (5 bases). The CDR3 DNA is TGTGCCAGCAGCCTGTATGGGGGGTCTGGAAACACCATATATTTT. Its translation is CASSLYGGSGNTIYF.